Listed below are T cell receptor beta chains from one sample, sequenced in a study of T cell responses to AZD1222 COVID-19 vaccine. Profiling relied on immunoSEQ multiplex PCR, and the TCRdb table lists in-frame clones only, not all of them. Of about 130,000 clones listed, 70% to 90% are singletons. Sequencing was performed on peripheral blood, taken 28 days after the second AZD1222 dose. These TCRs come from an adult who received the AZD1222 COVID-19 vaccine. Both conserved end residues are part of each CDR3.

v_call | cdr3_aa
TRBV4-2 | CASSQDNTEAFF
TRBV7-3 | CASSDGQGAHGANVLTF
TRBV11-3 | CASSLGLAGSADTQYF
TRBV5-1 | CASSLRQARTDTQYF
TRBV30 | CAWSSRRGWNTEAFF
TRBV7-2 | CATSRQGAMNTEAFF
TRBV7-9 | CASSQGEKLFF
TRBV11-3 | CASSLGTSGSTDTQYF
TRBV28 | CASSPGLAGLETQYF
TRBV11-2 | CASSLDIQWEQYF
TRBV3-1/TRBV3-2 | CASSQGRSSYNEQFF
TRBV3-1/TRBV3-2 | CASSRRGGEQYF
TRBV2 | CASSELRVVENIQYF
TRBV5-6 | CASSPQGSTEAFF
TRBV19 | CASTRISGGSPGYTF
TRBV18 | CASSPPGHHEKLFF
TRBV30 | CAWLGVEGYTF
TRBV7-9 | CASSLALGVGELFF
TRBV19 | CASSIDRAQETQYF
TRBV4-3 | CASSQRVSTYNEQFF
TRBV7-2 | CASSLTSGGAYEQYF
TRBV4-1 | CASSQPLAGYNEQFF